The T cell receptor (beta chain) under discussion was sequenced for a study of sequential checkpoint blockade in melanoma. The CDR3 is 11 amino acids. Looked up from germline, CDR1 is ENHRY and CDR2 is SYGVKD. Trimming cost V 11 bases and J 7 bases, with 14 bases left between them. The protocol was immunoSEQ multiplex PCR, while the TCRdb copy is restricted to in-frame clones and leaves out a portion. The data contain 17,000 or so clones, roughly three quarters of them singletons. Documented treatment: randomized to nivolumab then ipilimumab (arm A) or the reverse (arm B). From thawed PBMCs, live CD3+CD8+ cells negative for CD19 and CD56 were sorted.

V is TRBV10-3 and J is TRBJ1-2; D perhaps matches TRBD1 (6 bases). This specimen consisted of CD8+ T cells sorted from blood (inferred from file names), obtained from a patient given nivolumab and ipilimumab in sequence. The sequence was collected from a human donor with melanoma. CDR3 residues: CAARDISGYTF. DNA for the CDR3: TGTGCCGCCCGGGACATAAGTGGCTACACCTTC.